This note documents a single TCR beta chain sequence. The sample is drawn from a study of CD4 and CD8 cells across lung adenocarcinoma regions. MiXCR, run by TCRdb on the PCR reads, gives a single entry per CDR3 protein. The sample comprises tens of thousands of distinct CDR3 sequences, less than 65% of which are singletons, and around 25% rests with the top ten. CDR1 GTSNPN and CDR2 SVGIG come from the germline V gene (reference sequence). The germline V and J ends were trimmed by 0 bases and 4 bases, with 3 bases remaining between them. This CDR3 has 11 residues. Donors had localized lung adenocarcinoma, a non-small cell lung cancer.

The chain couples TRBV30 to TRBJ1-1, with no clear D. The sequence came from a female donor with lung adenocarcinoma. The CD4 and CD8 labels of this study may be unreliable. What was sequenced was CD8+ T cells from the center of a lung tumor. CDR3 sequence: CAWSVSTEAFF. As DNA, the CDR3 is TGTGCCTGGAGTGTCTCCACTGAAGCTTTCTTT.